The rows below give T cell receptor beta chains drawn from one sample of a study of cytomegalovirus exposure and HLA in healthy donors. Profiled with immunoSEQ multiplex PCR; TCRdb holds only in-frame clones, not every one. This listing includes about 170,000 clones. Sequenced: PBMCs. The receptors here all came from a woman in her fifties or sixties in good health and CMV-seronegative. Each CDR3 is given without its conserved first and last residue. The order of the fields is CDR3 length, V gene, J gene, D gene, CDR3 protein. The D gene is left open where the match is weak.

len: 14; v_gene: TRBV6-5; j_gene: TRBJ1-3; d_gene: -; CDR3aa: ASSYSGTPTGNTIY
len: 13; v_gene: TRBV6-5; j_gene: TRBJ2-1; d_gene: TRBD2; CDR3aa: ASTLLAGAYNEQF
len: 12; v_gene: TRBV7-9; j_gene: TRBJ1-1; d_gene: -; CDR3aa: ASSLLGQNTEAF
len: 15; v_gene: TRBV2; j_gene: TRBJ1-2; d_gene: TRBD1; CDR3aa: ASGFGQGATSMYGYT
len: 11; v_gene: TRBV19; j_gene: TRBJ2-6; d_gene: -; CDR3aa: ASSIGGPGVLT
len: 11; v_gene: TRBV7-6; j_gene: TRBJ2-3; d_gene: -; CDR3aa: ASSTSIRDTQY
len: 12; v_gene: TRBV7-7; j_gene: TRBJ2-7; d_gene: TRBD1; CDR3aa: ASSFRQGPYEQY
len: 13; v_gene: TRBV18; j_gene: TRBJ2-5; d_gene: TRBD1; CDR3aa: ASSERQGLGETQY
len: 12; v_gene: TRBV19; j_gene: TRBJ1-3; d_gene: -; CDR3aa: ASSIWGVGNTIY
len: 15; v_gene: TRBV4-2; j_gene: TRBJ2-7; d_gene: TRBD2; CDR3aa: ASSQLAGGQSSYEQY
len: 13; v_gene: TRBV5-1; j_gene: TRBJ1-1; d_gene: TRBD1; CDR3aa: ASSSGTGGDLEAF